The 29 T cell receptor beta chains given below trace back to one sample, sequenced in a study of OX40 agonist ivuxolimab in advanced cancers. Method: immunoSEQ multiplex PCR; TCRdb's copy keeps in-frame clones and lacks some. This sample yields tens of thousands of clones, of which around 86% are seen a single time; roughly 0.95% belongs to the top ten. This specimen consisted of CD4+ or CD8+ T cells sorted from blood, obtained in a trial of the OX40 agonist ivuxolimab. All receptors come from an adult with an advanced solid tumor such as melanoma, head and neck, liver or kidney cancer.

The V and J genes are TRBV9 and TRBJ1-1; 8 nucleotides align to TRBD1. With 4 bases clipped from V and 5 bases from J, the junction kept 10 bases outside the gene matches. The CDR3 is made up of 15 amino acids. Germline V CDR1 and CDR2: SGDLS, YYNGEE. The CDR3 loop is CASSLLRQGRTEAFF. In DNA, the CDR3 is TGTGCCAGCAGCTTACTAAGACAGGGGAGAACTGAAGCTTTCTTT.

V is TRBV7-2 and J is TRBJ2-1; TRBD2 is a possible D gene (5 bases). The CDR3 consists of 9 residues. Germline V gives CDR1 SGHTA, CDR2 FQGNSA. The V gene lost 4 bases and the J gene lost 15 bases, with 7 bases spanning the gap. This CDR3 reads CASSYTRFF. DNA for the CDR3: TGTGCCAGCAGCTACACTAGGTTCTTC.

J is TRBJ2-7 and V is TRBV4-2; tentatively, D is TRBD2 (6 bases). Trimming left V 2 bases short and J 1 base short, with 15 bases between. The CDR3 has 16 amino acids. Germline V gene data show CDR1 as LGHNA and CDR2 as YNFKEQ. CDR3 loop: CASSQSGGARSYEQYF. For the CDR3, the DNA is TGTGCCAGCAGCCAAAGCGGCGGGGCGCGTTCCTACGAGCAGTACTTC.

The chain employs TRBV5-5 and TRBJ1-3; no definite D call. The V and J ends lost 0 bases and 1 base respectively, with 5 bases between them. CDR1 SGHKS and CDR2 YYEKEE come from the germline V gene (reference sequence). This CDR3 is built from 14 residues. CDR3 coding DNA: TGTGCCAGCAGCTTGGGGGGTTCTGGAAACACCATATATTTT. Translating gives CASSLGGSGNTIYF.

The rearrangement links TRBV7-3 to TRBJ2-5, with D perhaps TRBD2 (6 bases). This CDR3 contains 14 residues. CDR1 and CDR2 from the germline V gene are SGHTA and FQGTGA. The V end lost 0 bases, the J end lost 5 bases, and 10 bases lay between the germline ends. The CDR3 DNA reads TGTGCCAGCAGCTTAACGGTGGGAGGTGAGACCCAGTACTTC. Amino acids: CASSLTVGGETQYF.

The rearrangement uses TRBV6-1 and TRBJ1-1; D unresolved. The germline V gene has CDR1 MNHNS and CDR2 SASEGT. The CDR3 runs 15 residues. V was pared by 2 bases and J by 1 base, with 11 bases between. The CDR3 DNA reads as TGTGCCAGCAGTGAACGTGGAAGTCGGAACACTGAAGCTTTCTTT. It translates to CASSERGSRNTEAFF.

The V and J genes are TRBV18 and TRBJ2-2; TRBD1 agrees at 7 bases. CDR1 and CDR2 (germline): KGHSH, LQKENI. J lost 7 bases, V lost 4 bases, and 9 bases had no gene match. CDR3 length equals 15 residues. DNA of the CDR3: TGTGCCAGCTCACAGCGACAGGGAATAGACGGGGAGCTGTTTTTT. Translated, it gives CASSQRQGIDGELFF.

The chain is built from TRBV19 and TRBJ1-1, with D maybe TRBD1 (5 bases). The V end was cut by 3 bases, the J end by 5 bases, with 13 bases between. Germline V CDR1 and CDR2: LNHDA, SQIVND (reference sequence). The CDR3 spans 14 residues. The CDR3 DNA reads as TGTGCCAGTAGTATTTCGGGGCGCGAAACTGAAGCTTTCTTT. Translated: CASSISGRETEAFF.

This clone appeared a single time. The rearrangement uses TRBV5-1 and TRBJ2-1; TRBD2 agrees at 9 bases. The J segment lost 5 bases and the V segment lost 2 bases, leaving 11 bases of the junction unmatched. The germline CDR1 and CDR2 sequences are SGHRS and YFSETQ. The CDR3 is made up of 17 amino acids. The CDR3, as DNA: TGCGCCAGCAGCTTTTGGGGTAGCGGGGGTCCAAACAATGAGCAGTTCTTC. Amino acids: CASSFWGSGGPNNEQFF. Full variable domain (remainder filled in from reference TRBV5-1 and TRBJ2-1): KAGVTQTPRYLIKTRGQQVTLSCSPISGHRSVSWYQQTPGQGLQFLFEYFSETQRNKGNFPGRFSGRQFSNSRSEMNVSTLELGDSALYLCASSFWGSGGPNNEQFFGPGTRLTVL.

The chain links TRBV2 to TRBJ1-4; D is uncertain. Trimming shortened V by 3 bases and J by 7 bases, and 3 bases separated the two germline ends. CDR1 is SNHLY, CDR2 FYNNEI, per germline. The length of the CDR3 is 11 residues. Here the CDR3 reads CASSEGEKLFF. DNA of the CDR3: TGTGCCAGCAGTGAGGGTGAAAAACTGTTTTTT.

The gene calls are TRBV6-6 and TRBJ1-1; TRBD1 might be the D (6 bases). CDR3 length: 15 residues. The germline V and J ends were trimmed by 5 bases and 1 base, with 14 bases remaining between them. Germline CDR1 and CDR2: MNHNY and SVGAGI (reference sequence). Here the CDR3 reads CASSPPGTPNTEAFF. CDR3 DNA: TGTGCCAGCAGTCCCCCCGGGACACCGAACACTGAAGCTTTCTTT.

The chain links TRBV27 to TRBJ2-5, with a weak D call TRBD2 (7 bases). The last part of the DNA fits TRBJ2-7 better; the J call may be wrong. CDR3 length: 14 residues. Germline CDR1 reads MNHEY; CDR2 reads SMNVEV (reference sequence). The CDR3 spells CASSLRGAAYEQYF. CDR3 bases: TGTGCCAGCAGTTTACGGGGGGCCGCCTACGAGCAGTACTTC.

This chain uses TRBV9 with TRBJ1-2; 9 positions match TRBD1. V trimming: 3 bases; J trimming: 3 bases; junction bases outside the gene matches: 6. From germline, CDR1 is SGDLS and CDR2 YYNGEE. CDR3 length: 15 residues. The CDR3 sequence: CASSAGGQGHYGYTF. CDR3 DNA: TGTGCCAGCAGCGCCGGGGGACAGGGACACTATGGCTACACCTTC.

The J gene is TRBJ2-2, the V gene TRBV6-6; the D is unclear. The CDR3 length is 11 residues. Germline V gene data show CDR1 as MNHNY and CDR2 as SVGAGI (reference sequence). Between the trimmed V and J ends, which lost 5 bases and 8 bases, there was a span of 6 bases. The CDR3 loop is CASSIAGELFF. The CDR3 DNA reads TGTGCCAGCAGTATTGCTGGGGAGCTGTTTTTT.

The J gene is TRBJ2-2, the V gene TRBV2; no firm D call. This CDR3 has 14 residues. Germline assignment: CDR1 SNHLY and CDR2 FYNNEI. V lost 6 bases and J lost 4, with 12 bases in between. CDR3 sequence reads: CASRTTSATGELFF. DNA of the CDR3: TGTGCCAGCAGAACCACTTCAGCCACCGGGGAGCTGTTTTTT. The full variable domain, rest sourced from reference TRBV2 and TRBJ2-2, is EPEVTQTPSHQVTQMGQEVILRCVPISNHLYFYWYRQILGQKVEFLVSFYNNEISEKSEIFDDQFSVERPDGSNFTLKIRSTKLEDSAMYFCASRTTSATGELFFGEGSRLTVL.

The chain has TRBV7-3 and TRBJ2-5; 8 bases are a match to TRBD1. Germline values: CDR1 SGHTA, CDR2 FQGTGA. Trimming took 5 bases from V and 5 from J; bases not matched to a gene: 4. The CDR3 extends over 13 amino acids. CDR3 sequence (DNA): TGTGCCAGCAGCAAGGACAGGGCGGAGACCCAGTACTTC. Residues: CASSKDRAETQYF.

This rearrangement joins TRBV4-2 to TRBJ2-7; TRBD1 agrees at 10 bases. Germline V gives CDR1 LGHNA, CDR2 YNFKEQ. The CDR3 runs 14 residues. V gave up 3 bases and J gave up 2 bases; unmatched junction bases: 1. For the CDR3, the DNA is TGTGCCAGCAGCCAGGGACAGGGGACCTACGAGCAGTACTTC. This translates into CASSQGQGTYEQYF.

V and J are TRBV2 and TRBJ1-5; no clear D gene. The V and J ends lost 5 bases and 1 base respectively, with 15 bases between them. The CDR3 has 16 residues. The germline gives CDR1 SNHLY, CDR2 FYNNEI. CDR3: CASSLFPWGSNQPQHF. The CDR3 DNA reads TGTGCCAGCAGTCTTTTTCCCTGGGGAAGCAATCAGCCCCAGCATTTT.

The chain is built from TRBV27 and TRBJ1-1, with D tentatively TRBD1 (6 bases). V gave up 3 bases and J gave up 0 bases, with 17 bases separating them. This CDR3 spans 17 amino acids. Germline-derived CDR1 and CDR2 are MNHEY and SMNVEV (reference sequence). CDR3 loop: CASSFPPGQGLNTEAFF. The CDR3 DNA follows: TGTGCCAGCAGTTTCCCCCCGGGACAAGGATTGAACACTGAAGCTTTCTTT.

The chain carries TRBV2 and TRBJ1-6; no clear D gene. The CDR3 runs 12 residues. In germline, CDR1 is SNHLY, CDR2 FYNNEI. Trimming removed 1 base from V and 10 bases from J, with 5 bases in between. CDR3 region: CASSEDQSPLHF. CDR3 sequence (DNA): TGTGCCAGCAGTGAAGACCAGTCACCCCTCCACTTT. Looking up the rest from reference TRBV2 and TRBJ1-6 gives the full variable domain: EPEVTQTPSHQVTQMGQEVILRCVPISNHLYFYWYRQILGQKVEFLVSFYNNEISEKSEIFDDQFSVERPDGSNFTLKIRSTKLEDSAMYFCASSEDQSPLHFGNGTRLTVT.

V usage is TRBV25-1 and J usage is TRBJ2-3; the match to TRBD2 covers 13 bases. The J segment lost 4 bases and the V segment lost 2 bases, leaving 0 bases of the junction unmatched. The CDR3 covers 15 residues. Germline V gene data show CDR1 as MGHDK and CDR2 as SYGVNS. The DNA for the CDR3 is TGTGCCAGCAGTGAAGGGACTAGCGGGGCAGATACGCAGTATTTT. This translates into CASSEGTSGADTQYF.

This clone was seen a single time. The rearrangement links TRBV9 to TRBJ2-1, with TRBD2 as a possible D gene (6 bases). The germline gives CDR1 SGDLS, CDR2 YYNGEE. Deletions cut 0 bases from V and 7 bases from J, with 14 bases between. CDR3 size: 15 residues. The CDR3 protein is CASSVVQEGRNEQFF. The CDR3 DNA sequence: TGTGCCAGCAGCGTAGTGCAGGAAGGGAGGAATGAGCAGTTCTTC. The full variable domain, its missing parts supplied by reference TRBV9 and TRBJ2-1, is DSGVTQTPKHLITATGQRVTLRCSPRSGDLSVYWYQQSLDQGLQFLIQYYNGEERAKGNILERFSAQQFPDLHSELNLSSLELGDSALYFCASSVVQEGRNEQFFGPGTRLTVL.

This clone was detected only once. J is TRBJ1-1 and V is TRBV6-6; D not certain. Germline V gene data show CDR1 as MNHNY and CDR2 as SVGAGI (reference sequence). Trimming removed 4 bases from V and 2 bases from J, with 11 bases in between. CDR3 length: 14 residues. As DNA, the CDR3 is TGTGCCAGCAGTTCGAACAATTATAACACTGAAGCTTTCTTT. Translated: CASSSNNYNTEAFF.

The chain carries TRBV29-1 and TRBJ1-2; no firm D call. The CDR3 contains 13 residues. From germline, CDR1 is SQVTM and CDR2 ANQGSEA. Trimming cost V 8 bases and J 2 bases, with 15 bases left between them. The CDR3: CSTKSSSNYGYTF. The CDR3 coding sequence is TGCAGCACCAAGAGTTCTTCGAACTATGGCTACACCTTC.

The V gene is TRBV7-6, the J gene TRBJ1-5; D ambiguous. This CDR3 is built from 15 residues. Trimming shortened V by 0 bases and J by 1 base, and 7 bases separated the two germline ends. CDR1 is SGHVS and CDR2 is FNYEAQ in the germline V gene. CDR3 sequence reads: CASSLADSSNQPQHF. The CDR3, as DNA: TGTGCCAGCAGCTTAGCCGACTCAAGCAATCAGCCCCAGCATTTT. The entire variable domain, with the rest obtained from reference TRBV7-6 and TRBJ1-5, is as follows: GAGVSQSPRYKVTKRGQDVALRCDPISGHVSLYWYRQALGQGPEFLTYFNYEAQQDKSGLPNDRFSAERPEGSISTLTIQRTEQRDSAMYRCASSLADSSNQPQHFGDGTRLSIL.

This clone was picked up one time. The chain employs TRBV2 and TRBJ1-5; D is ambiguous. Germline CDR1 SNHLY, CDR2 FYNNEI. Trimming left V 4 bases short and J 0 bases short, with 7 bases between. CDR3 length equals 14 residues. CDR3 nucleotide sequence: TGTGCCAGCAGTGCATACTATAGCAATCAGCCCCAGCATTTT. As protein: CASSAYYSNQPQHF. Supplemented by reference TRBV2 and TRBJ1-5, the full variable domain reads EPEVTQTPSHQVTQMGQEVILRCVPISNHLYFYWYRQILGQKVEFLVSFYNNEISEKSEIFDDQFSVERPDGSNFTLKIRSTKLEDSAMYFCASSAYYSNQPQHFGDGTRLSIL.

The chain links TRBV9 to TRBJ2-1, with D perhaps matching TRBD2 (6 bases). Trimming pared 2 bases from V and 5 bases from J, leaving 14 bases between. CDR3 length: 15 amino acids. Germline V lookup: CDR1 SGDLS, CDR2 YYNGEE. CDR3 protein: CASSVAPGLNNEQFF. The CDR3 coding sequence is TGTGCCAGCAGCGTGGCACCGGGACTTAACAATGAGCAGTTCTTC.

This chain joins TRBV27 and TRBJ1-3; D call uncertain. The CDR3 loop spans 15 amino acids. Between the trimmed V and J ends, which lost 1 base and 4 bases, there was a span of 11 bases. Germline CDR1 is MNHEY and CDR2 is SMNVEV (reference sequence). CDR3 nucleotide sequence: TGTGCCAGCAGTTTATATCCAGAACCAGGAAACACCATATATTTT. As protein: CASSLYPEPGNTIYF.

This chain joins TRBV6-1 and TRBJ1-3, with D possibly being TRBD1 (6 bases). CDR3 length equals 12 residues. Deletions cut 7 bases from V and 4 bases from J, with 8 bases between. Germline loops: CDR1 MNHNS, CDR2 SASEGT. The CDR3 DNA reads TGTGCCAGCAACAGGGAAGGAAACACCATATATTTT. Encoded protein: CASNREGNTIYF.